One sample yielded the 21 T cell receptor beta chains listed below, sequenced in a study of OX40 agonist ivuxolimab in advanced cancers. Using immunoSEQ multiplex PCR, the repertoire was profiled, and TCRdb retains in-frame clones only, with some absent. The sample consists of approximately 66,000 clones, roughly four fifths of them appearing once. Sequenced here: CD4+ or CD8+ T cells sorted from blood, sampled in a trial of the OX40 agonist ivuxolimab. The origin of the receptors is an adult with an advanced solid tumor such as melanoma, head and neck, liver or kidney cancer.

The V gene is TRBV6-5, the J gene TRBJ2-2; 8 bases line up with TRBD2. The CDR3 has 13 residues. CDR1 is MNHEY, CDR2 SVGAGI, per germline. V was clipped by 10 bases and J by 2 bases; unmatched bases: 3. As DNA, the CDR3 is TGTGCCACCCGGGGGGGCAACACCGGGGAGCTGTTTTTT. It encodes CATRGGNTGELFF.

This chain joins TRBV7-2 and TRBJ2-5, with D possibly matching TRBD2 (6 bases). This CDR3 has 15 residues. With 3 bases removed from V and 4 bases from J, the gap between germline ends came to 15 bases. Germline lookup yields CDR1 SGHTA and CDR2 FQGNSA. CDR3 sequence: CASSLGGTGGETQYF. The CDR3 DNA is TGTGCCAGCAGCTTGGGTGGTACCGGGGGAGAGACCCAGTACTTC.

V gene TRBV5-6 combines with J gene TRBJ2-7; TRBD2 is a possible D gene (6 bases). CDR3 size: 14 residues. Germline CDR1 reads SGHDT; CDR2 reads YYEEEE. V was shortened by 6 bases and J by 1 base, with 14 bases between the two germline ends. CDR3 region: CASTAMGRSYEQYF. CDR3 sequence (DNA): TGTGCCAGCACCGCCATGGGGAGGTCCTACGAGCAGTACTTC.

This clone turned up a few times. V usage is TRBV30 and J usage is TRBJ1-6; D uncertain. Per the germline V gene, CDR1 is GTSNPN and CDR2 is SVGIG (reference sequence). This CDR3 comprises 13 residues. With 0 bases removed from V and 13 bases from J, the gap between germline ends came to 13 bases. This CDR3 reads CAWSVGPGQPLHF. CDR3 in DNA: TGTGCCTGGAGTGTAGGGCCGGGTCAGCCCCTCCACTTT.

The J gene is TRBJ2-1, the V gene TRBV7-2; 12 nucleotides match TRBD2. The CDR3 runs to 16 residues. Trimming removed 6 bases from V and 8 bases from J; junction bases left unmatched: 11. Looked up from germline, CDR1 is SGHTA and CDR2 is FQGNSA. DNA for the CDR3: TGTGCCAGCAGTACACGGGCTAGCGGGGGGGCCCATGAGCAGTTCTTC. It translates to CASSTRASGGAHEQFF.

The V call is TRBV7-9, the J call TRBJ1-2; D may be TRBD1 (5 bases). The CDR3 runs 12 residues. Trimming left V 5 bases short and J 12 bases short, with 16 bases between. Germline loops: CDR1 SEHNR, CDR2 FQNEAQ (reference sequence). The CDR3 DNA reads as TGTGCCAGCAGCCTCAGCTCGGGGGTTAACACCTTC. Its protein is CASSLSSGVNTF.

The chain combines TRBV11-3 with TRBJ1-1, with D tentatively TRBD1 (5 bases). CDR3 length: 14 residues. Between the trimmed V and J ends, which lost 1 base and 6 bases, there was a span of 12 bases. Per germline, CDR1 SGHNT and CDR2 YENEEA. The CDR3, as DNA: TGTGCCAGCAGCTTAGGTAACAGGCTGGCTGAAGCTTTCTTT. Amino acid sequence: CASSLGNRLAEAFF.

This clone was counted a single time. The chain employs TRBV5-1 and TRBJ1-4; TRBD1 matches 9 bases. CDR3 length: 15 residues. Trimming cost V 4 bases and J 7 bases; bases outside gene matches: 8. Germline V lookup: CDR1 SGHRS, CDR2 YFSETQ. CDR3 coding DNA: TGCGCCAGCAGCGGGGGACAGGGAGAAGCTGAAAAACTGTTTTTT. Its protein product is CASSGGQGEAEKLFF.

This chain links TRBV9 with TRBJ2-1, with 7 positions matching TRBD2. The CDR3 runs 15 residues. V shed 4 bases and J 2 bases; nucleotides not matched to a gene: 6. Looked up from germline, CDR1 is SGDLS and CDR2 is YYNGEE. Written as DNA, the CDR3 is TGTGCCAGCAGCCATGGAGCGGGGACCTACAATGAGCAGTTCTTC. It yields the protein CASSHGAGTYNEQFF.

The gene calls are TRBV7-9 and TRBJ2-5, with TRBD1 identical over 8 bases. The CDR3 runs to 12 residues. CDR1 SEHNR and CDR2 FQNEAQ come from the germline V gene (reference sequence). V lost 5 bases and J lost 14; bases outside the gene matches: 10. The CDR3 DNA follows: TGTGCCAGCAGCCCTTTTCAGGGGGCCTTCTACTTC. It codes for CASSPFQGAFYF.

The chain has TRBV6-6 and TRBJ2-2; D is ambiguous. V lost 7 bases, J lost 11 bases, and 11 bases lay in between. From germline, CDR1 is MNHNY and CDR2 SVGAGI (reference sequence). The CDR3 has 11 residues. As DNA, the CDR3 is TGTGCCAGCACCTACCTAGGAGAGCTGTTTTTT. Its protein is CASTYLGELFF.

The J gene is TRBJ1-2, the V gene TRBV5-5; D is perhaps TRBD1 (5 bases). The CDR3 contains 14 residues. CDR1 is SGHKS and CDR2 is YYEKEE in the germline V gene (reference sequence). Trimming removed 2 bases at V and 3 bases at J, with 11 bases between. The CDR3 here is CASSFPRADYGYTF. The DNA of the CDR3 is TGTGCCAGCAGCTTTCCCAGGGCAGACTATGGCTACACCTTC. Full variable domain (missing parts from reference TRBV5-5 and TRBJ1-2): DAGVTQSPTHLIKTRGQQVTLRCSPISGHKSVSWYQQVLGQGPQFIFQYYEKEERGRGNFPDRFSARQFPNYSSELNVNALLLGDSALYLCASSFPRADYGYTFGSGTRLTVV.

This clone was counted only a few times. The chain carries TRBV11-2 and TRBJ1-6; no reliable D call. V lost 0 bases to trimming and J lost 9 bases, with 15 bases between them. The CDR3 loop spans 16 amino acids. Germline loops: CDR1 SGHAT, CDR2 FQNNGV. The CDR3, as DNA: TGTGCCAGCAGCTTAGATCGGAGGACCTTCGGTTCACCCCTCCACTTT. Translating it yields CASSLDRRTFGSPLHF.

CDR3 nucleotides: TGCGCCAGCAGCTTGTCGACTAGCGGACGCACAGATACGCAGTATTTT. This encodes CASSLSTSGRTDTQYF. This chain connects TRBV5-1 to TRBJ2-3, with 9 bases lining up with TRBD2. With 1 base clipped from V and 1 base from J, the junction kept 4 bases outside the gene matches. The CDR3 extends over 16 amino acids. The germline V gene has CDR1 SGHRS and CDR2 YFSETQ.

This clone occurred a few times. The chain joins TRBV6-5 to TRBJ1-2; 9 bases match TRBD1. With V trimmed by 0 bases and J by 2 bases, 1 base remained unmatched. There are 15 residues in the CDR3. Germline CDR1 MNHEY, CDR2 SVGAGI. The CDR3, as DNA: TGTGCCAGCAGTTACTCGACAGGGGGGAACTATGGCTACACCTTC. Protein product: CASSYSTGGNYGYTF.

The CDR3 nucleotides read TGTGCCAGCAGCCCATTCCCGAGGGGACAGGGGGTTTTATTACACGAAGCTTTCTTT. It specifies CASSPFPRGQGVLLHEAFF. This chain uses TRBV13 with TRBJ1-1; 11 bases are a match to TRBD1. Trimming took 5 bases from V and 8 from J; bases not matched to a gene: 22. The V gene's germline CDR1 is PRHDT and CDR2 FYEKMQ (reference sequence). This CDR3 is 19 amino acids long.

J is TRBJ1-5 and V is TRBV6-4; D is unclear. Germline V gene data show CDR1 as MRHNA and CDR2 as SNTAGT. The ends were cut back, 6 bases at V and 3 bases at J, with 18 bases in the middle. This CDR3 has 16 amino acids. CDR3 DNA sequence: TGTGCCAGCAGAGCCGTCATACGGGCCCACAATCAGCCCCAGCATTTT. Translation gives CASRAVIRAHNQPQHF.

V and J are TRBV9 and TRBJ2-5; possible D gene TRBD1, 6 bases. The J call is in doubt because the DNA end fits TRBJ2-7 better. The CDR3 has 14 residues. From germline, CDR1 is SGDLS and CDR2 YYNGEE. The CDR3 DNA reads TGTGCCAGCAGCCGACAGGTCGCGACCTACGAGCAGTACTTC. Protein product: CASSRQVATYEQYF.

This clone was observed a single time. The CDR3 region has the DNA TGTGCCAGCAGTTTAGCCTTCTCTGGAAACACCATATATTTT. Translating it yields CASSLAFSGNTIYF. The J gene is TRBJ1-3, the V gene TRBV28; no clear D. This CDR3 is 14 amino acids long. Germline loops: CDR1 MDHEN, CDR2 SYDVKM. The V gene lost 2 bases and the J gene lost 0 bases, with 5 bases spanning the gap.

This clone has just a few counts. The J gene is TRBJ2-1, the V gene TRBV7-9; possible D gene TRBD2, 5 bases. Germline V gene data show CDR1 as SEHNR and CDR2 as FQNEAQ (reference sequence). Trimming removed 1 base from V and 5 bases from J, with 15 bases in between. The CDR3 is made up of 16 amino acids. CDR3 sequence reads: CASSLDQFSANNEQFF. The DNA of the CDR3 is TGTGCCAGCAGCTTAGATCAGTTTAGCGCCAACAATGAGCAGTTCTTC.

The chain uses TRBV5-1 and TRBJ2-3, with 10 bases that match TRBD1. Germline CDR1 and CDR2: SGHRS and YFSETQ. This CDR3 contains 17 residues. V dropped 0 bases and J dropped 0; count of bases not matched to a gene: 4. In DNA, the CDR3 is TGCGCCAGCAGCTTGGGTGGGACAGGGGTGAGCACAGATACGCAGTATTTT. This translates into CASSLGGTGVSTDTQYF.